This T cell receptor beta chain was observed in a study of CD8 T cells in ankylosing spondylitis. Study findings and constraints: What appeared characteristic of ankylosing spondylitis blood was a TCR beta motif of fewer than ten highly homologous variants. Matched ankylosing spondylitis synovial fluid reportedly showed significant enrichment of disease-linked clones.

With respect to this clonotype: The target antigen is unknown.

The TCR beta libraries were generated through quantitative 5'-RACE incorporating molecular barcodes. MiXCR, run by TCRdb on the 5' RACE reads, gives a single entry per CDR3 protein. The top ten hold approximately 15% of the sample, which has about 200,000 distinct CDR3 sequences, roughly 13% seen once. This CDR3 has 13 amino acids. CDR1 is DFQATT, CDR2 SNEGSKA, per germline (reference sequence). With V trimmed by 4 bases and J by 8 bases, 6 bases remained unmatched. This TCR was sampled from a male donor with ankylosing spondylitis or in good health (not recorded which). V usage is TRBV20-1 and J usage is TRBJ2-1; 9 nucleotides agree with TRBD2. Material: blood, either unsorted or a sorted T cell fraction (not recorded which). CDR3 nucleotide sequence: TGCAGTGCTACCGGGACTAGCATCGATGAGCAGTTCTTC. Amino acids: CSATGTSIDEQFF.